The entry below gives a single T cell receptor (beta chain) sequence along with its context. The target of this receptor is not known. No much larger clone is present one base from it, and per-base qualities are unavailable. The record originates from a study of brain metastases from non-small cell lung cancer (dated by TCRdb to about 2019). Regarding the study in general: The study profiled the immune microenvironment of paired resected primary tumors and brain metastases from non-small-cell lung cancer patients. The paper as a whole reports these results and caveats: Lower T-cell infiltration was exhibited by brain metastases compared with primary tumors (P < 0.001). Paired brain metastases and primary tumors largely shared TCR repertoires, although T-cell densities in the metastases were sparse. T-cell clones were apparently expanded in more than 50% of brain metastases relative to the matched primary tumors.

The CDR3 measures 14 amino acids from cysteine to phenylalanine. CDR3 DNA is the only sequence kept; it has 42 bases, read in frame from the first base. V lost 0 bases and J lost 1 base; the stretch between them is 7 bases long. Via the germline V gene, CDR1 is SGDLS and CDR2 YYNGEE. Libraries were prepared through the immunoSEQ multiplex PCR assay. T-cell receptor beta chain repertoire sequencing was carried out together with a 770-gene immune expression panel. As stored in TCRdb, this immuneACCESS dataset retains in-frame rearrangements with V and J assigned. A fraction of the clones does not appear; measured against another copy, unresolved V genes explain less than half of the discrepancy, and the remainder lacks a known reason. The sample table records 750 or so clones; approximately 88% of these occur just once. The ten top clones hold roughly 9.1% of the sample. The cohort was made up of a few dozen patients with surgically resected non-small-cell lung cancer, each of whom had both a primary tumor specimen and a brain metastasis specimen. Archival formalin-fixed, paraffin-embedded tissues were used as the tumor specimens.

The specimen was tissue from a brain metastasis. The meaning of the sample's cell subset or site label: resected brain metastasis paired with primary lung tumor. This clonotype originated in a donor aged 40 or older with non-small cell lung cancer. This sequence uses TRBV9 and TRBJ1-1, with no confident D gene call. This receptor carries the CDR3 CASSVGGENTEAFF. The base sequence is TGTGCCAGCAGCGTAGGTGGCGAGAACACTGAAGCTTTCTTT.